The 5 T cell receptor beta chains reported below all come from one sample, sequenced in a study of monozygotic twins with inflammatory bowel disease. Each CDR3 protein gets one entry in TCRdb, which reprocessed the 5' RACE reads and gives no DNA. This table holds 200,000 to 250,000 distinct CDR3 sequences. Source material: blood. These receptors were obtained from a human donor with ulcerative colitis or Crohn's disease, or a healthy co-twin of an affected twin (not recorded which).

The chain carries TRBV19 and TRBJ2-3; the D call from TCRdb, TRBD2, cannot be confirmed without DNA. The germline V gene encodes CDR1 LNHDA and CDR2 SQIVND (reference sequence). The CDR3 runs 12 residues. The CDR3 protein is CASNTPGTWPYF.

The chain employs TRBV20-1 and TRBJ2-1; absent DNA, TCRdb's TRBD2 call cannot be checked. Germline CDR1 DFQATT, CDR2 SNEGSKA (reference sequence). There are 15 residues in the CDR3. Here the CDR3 reads CSASHRGGPYNEQFF.

The chain couples TRBV29-1 to TRBJ1-2; no DNA is available, so the TRBD1 call from TCRdb remains unchecked. The CDR3 extends over 12 amino acids. CDR1 SQVTM and CDR2 ANQGSEA come from the germline V gene. CDR3 sequence reads: CSVEAGSDGYTF.

J is TRBJ2-2 and V is TRBV20-1; TCRdb names TRBD1, which stays unverified in the absence of DNA. The CDR3 spans 20 residues. Looked up from germline, CDR1 is DFQATT and CDR2 is SNEGSKA (reference sequence). CDR3 residues: CSARDRTGRGPRASTGELFF.

The chain joins TRBV20-1 to TRBJ2-1. Germline V CDR1 and CDR2: DFQATT, SNEGSKA (reference sequence). This CDR3 is built from 13 residues. This CDR3 reads CSAFSGPHNEQFF.